This record concerns one T cell receptor (beta chain) sequence. No antigen is known for it. CDR3 size: 14 residues. Germline V gene sequence: CDR1 SQVTM, CDR2 ANQGSEA. The V gene end was trimmed by 6 bases and the J gene end by 6 bases; junction bases not matched to a gene: 4. Time point given: newly diagnosed GD, antithyroid drugs for less than 3 months. The TCR library was made from RNA extracted from PBMCs. This specimen belongs to a study of regulatory T cells in long-lasting Graves disease. Study-wide results and caveats: TRBV28, TRBJ1-2 and TRBJ2-5 were segments that persistent disease favored.

Sequencing libraries for TCR beta were prepared with iRepertoire HTBI primers and Arm-PCR of CDR3 regions. TCRdb reprocessed the multiplex PCR reads with MiXCR, giving one entry per CDR3 protein. The table includes 350,000 to 450,000 distinct CDR3 sequences, over 14% detected once. The same data also contributed to another study, on T cells in Graves' hyperthyroidism and ophthalmopathy.

The rearrangement uses TRBV29-1 and TRBJ2-2; 13 bases fit TRBD2. Sample: peripheral blood mononuclear cells (PBMCs), taken at new diagnosis, from a patient treated with antithyroid drugs. This TCR was recovered from a woman aged 40 to 50 with Graves disease. CDR3 bases: TGCAGCGTCTCCGGACTAGCGGGAGCCGGGGAGCTGTTTTTT. Encoded protein: CSVSGLAGAGELFF.